Below, 9 T cell receptor beta chains from the same sample are listed, as sequenced in a study of T cells in Graves' hyperthyroidism and ophthalmopathy. Authors of the study amplified TCR beta CDR3 regions from RNA transcripts. The HTBI primer set served for first-round RT-PCR of the TCR CDR3. TCRdb reprocessed the multiplex PCR reads via MiXCR and lists one record per CDR3 protein. The table has fewer than 600,000 distinct CDR3 sequences, around 15% seen once. Specimen: blood. These receptor sequences come from a woman younger than 35 with Graves' hyperthyroidism.

This clonotype came up many times. The J gene is TRBJ2-3, the V gene TRBV27, with a possible D match to TRBD1 (5 bases). Trimming took 8 bases from V and 0 from J, leaving 9 bases between them. Germline V gene lookup returns CDR1 MNHEY and CDR2 SMNVEV (reference sequence). This CDR3 region has 13 residues. In nucleotides, the CDR3 is TGTGCCAGCTACAGGAATAGCACAGATACGCAGTATTTT. Protein sequence: CASYRNSTDTQYF.

Only a few counts were recorded for this clonotype. This chain joins TRBV20-1 and TRBJ2-4; D is possibly TRBD2 (5 bases). The germline V gene encodes CDR1 DFQATT and CDR2 SNEGSKA (reference sequence). This CDR3 contains 13 residues. V was shortened by 6 bases and J by 1 base, with 10 bases between the two germline ends. Written as DNA, the CDR3 is TGCAGTGCGGACTCGGTGGCCAAAAACATTCAGTACTTC. Translating it yields CSADSVAKNIQYF.

This chain joins TRBV5-1 and TRBJ2-7, with 9 bases aligning to TRBD2. V was clipped by 2 bases and J by 0 bases; unmatched bases: 12. Germline assignment: CDR1 SGHRS and CDR2 YFSETQ. The CDR3 is 18 residues long. CDR3 sequence reads: CASSLGSSGRLPSYEQYV. The CDR3 coding sequence is TGCGCCAGCAGCTTAGGTTCGAGCGGGAGGCTCCCCTCCTACGAGCAGTACGTC.

The genes are TRBV6-1 and TRBJ2-3, with D unclear. This CDR3 is built from 12 residues. V was shortened by 10 bases and J by 2 bases, with 10 bases between the two germline ends. Per germline, CDR1 MNHNS and CDR2 SASEGT. CDR3 protein: CATLGVTDTQYF. The CDR3, as DNA: TGTGCCACCCTTGGGGTCACAGATACGCAGTATTTT.

The V and J genes are TRBV12-3 or TRBV12-4 and TRBJ2-1, with 8 bases that match TRBD2. Trimming at V came to 8 bases and at J to 15 bases, leaving 9 bases not matched to a gene. The CDR3 consists of 11 residues. The CDR3 here is CASEWGGRPFF. CDR3 bases: TGTGCCAGCGAATGGGGCGGGAGGCCGTTCTTC.

The chain uses TRBV27 and TRBJ1-1; D is possibly TRBD1 (6 bases). There are 16 residues in the CDR3. The ends were cut back, 5 bases at V and 0 bases at J, with 16 bases in the middle. Per the germline V gene, CDR1 is MNHEY and CDR2 is SMNVEV (reference sequence). CDR3 in DNA: TGTGCCAGCAGTCCCACACCGACAGGAATGAACACTGAAGCTTTCTTT. Translating it yields CASSPTPTGMNTEAFF.

As concerns this clonotype: The junction differs from germline at one of its ends, possibly a read error. The chain couples TRBV15 to TRBJ1-2, with 7 bases identical to TRBD1. Germline V gene data show CDR1 as LNHNV and CDR2 as YYDKDF (reference sequence). The CDR3 runs to 13 residues. In DNA, the CDR3 is TGTGCCACCAGCGGGACAGTAGGGTATGGCTGCACCTTC. It specifies CATSGTVGYGCTF.

This chain uses TRBV25-1 with TRBJ1-2; D is perhaps TRBD1 (6 bases). The CDR3 is made up of 13 amino acids. V lost 2 bases and J lost 6, with 10 bases in between. Germline lookup yields CDR1 MGHDK and CDR2 SYGVNS. The chain's CDR3 is CASSELTGNGYTF. In nucleotides, the CDR3 is TGTGCCAGCAGTGAACTTACAGGGAATGGCTACACCTTC.

In its sample, this clonotype was seen many times. The genes are TRBV5-1 and TRBJ2-3, with unresolved D. V lost 7 bases to trimming and J lost 6 bases, with 21 bases between them. Germline assignment: CDR1 SGHRS and CDR2 YFSETQ. The CDR3 is 15 residues long. The DNA of the CDR3 is TGCGCCAGCTATTCCGGGCCCCAACCTTTGGATACGCAGTATTTT. Amino acid sequence: CASYSGPQPLDTQYF.